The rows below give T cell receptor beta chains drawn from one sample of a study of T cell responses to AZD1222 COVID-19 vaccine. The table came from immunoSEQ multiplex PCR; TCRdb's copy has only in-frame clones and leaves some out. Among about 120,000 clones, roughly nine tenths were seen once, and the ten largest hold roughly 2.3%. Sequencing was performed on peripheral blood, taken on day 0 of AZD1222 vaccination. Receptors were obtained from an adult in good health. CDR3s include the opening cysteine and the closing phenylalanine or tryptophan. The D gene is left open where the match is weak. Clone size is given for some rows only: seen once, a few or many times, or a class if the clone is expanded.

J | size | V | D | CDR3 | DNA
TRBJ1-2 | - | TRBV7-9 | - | CASSLPGSHGYTF | TGTGCCAGCAGCCTTCCAGGTTCCCACGGCTACACCTTC
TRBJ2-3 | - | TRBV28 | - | CASSLGSGSFTDTQYF | TGTGCCAGCAGTTTAGGTAGCGGCTCCTTCACAGATACGCAGTATTTT
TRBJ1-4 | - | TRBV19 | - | CASTDPDRYNEKLFF | TGTGCCAGTACAGACCCCGACAGGTATAATGAAAAACTGTTTTTT
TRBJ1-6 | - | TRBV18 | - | CASSPLQGFSSPLHF | TGTGCCAGCTCACCTTTGCAGGGTTTCAGTTCACCCCTCCACTTT
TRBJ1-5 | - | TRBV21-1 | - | CASSKGWGYSPYSNQPQHF | TGTGCCAGCAGCAAAGGTTGGGGTTACAGCCCTTATAGCAATCAGCCCCAGCATTTT
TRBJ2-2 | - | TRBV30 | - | CAWSAGTSTGELFF | TGTGCCTGGAGCGCCGGGACCTCCACCGGGGAGCTGTTTTTT
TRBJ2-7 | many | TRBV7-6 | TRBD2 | CASSLEESGSHEQYF | TGTGCCAGCAGCTTAGAGGAAAGCGGGAGCCACGAGCAGTACTTC
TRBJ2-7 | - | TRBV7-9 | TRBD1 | CASSLPGTGEFEQYF | TGTGCCAGCAGCCTCCCCGGGACAGGGGAGTTCGAGCAGTACTTC
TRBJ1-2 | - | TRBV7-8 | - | CASSLAQGRSTSNYGYTF | TGTGCCAGCAGCTTAGCGCAAGGCCGATCAACCTCTAACTATGGCTACACCTTC
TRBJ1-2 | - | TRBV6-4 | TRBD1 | CASSEPGQNNYGYTF | TGTGCCAGCAGTGAACCGGGACAGAATAACTATGGCTACACCTTC
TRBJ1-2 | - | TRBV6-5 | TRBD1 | CASSPTGGYGYTF | TGTGCCAGCAGCCCGACAGGGGGGTATGGCTACACCTTC
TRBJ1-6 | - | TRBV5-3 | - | CARSLFEVGRIYNSPLHF | TGTGCCAGAAGCTTGTTCGAGGTAGGGAGAATCTATAATTCACCCCTCCACTTT
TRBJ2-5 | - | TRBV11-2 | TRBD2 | CASSQGTSGRARETQYF | TGTGCCAGCAGCCAAGGGACTAGCGGGAGGGCCCGAGAGACCCAGTACTTC
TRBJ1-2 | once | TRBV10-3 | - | CAISGSDGNYGYTF | TGTGCCATCAGTGGTTCTGACGGAAACTATGGCTACACCTTC
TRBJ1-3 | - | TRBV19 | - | CAMRISGNTIYF | TGTGCCATGCGTATCTCTGGAAACACCATATATTTT
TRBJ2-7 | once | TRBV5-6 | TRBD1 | CASSLGTGTEQYF | TGTGCCAGCAGCTTGGGGACAGGGACCGAGCAGTACTTC
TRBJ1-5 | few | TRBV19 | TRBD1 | CASSRDRALNQPQHF | TGTGCCAGTAGCAGGGACAGGGCCTTAAATCAGCCCCAGCATTTT
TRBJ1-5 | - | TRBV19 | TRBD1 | CASSVRDRGNPYSNQPQHF | TGTGCCAGTAGTGTTCGGGACAGGGGGAATCCTTATAGCAATCAGCCCCAGCATTTT
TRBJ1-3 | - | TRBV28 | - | CASSLEGFSGNTIYF | TGTGCCAGCAGTTTGGAGGGTTTCTCTGGAAACACCATATATTTT
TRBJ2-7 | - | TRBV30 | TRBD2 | CACLTSGSSYEQYF | TGTGCCTGCCTGACTAGCGGGAGCTCCTACGAGCAGTACTTC
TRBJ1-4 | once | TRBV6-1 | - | CASSERGSEAQKLFF | TGTGCCAGCAGTGAACGTGGGTCGGAGGCACAAAAACTGTTTTTT
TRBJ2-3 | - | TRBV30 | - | CAWSPPGIVSDTQYF | TGTGCCTGGTCCCCCCCCGGGATAGTATCAGATACGCAGTATTTT
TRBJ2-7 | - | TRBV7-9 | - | CAGARGTGGGSSSYEQYF | TGTGCCGGGGCCAGGGGGACGGGAGGAGGCTCCAGCTCCTACGAGCAGTACTTC
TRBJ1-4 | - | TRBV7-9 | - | CASSLGRGQNSGTNEKLFF | TGTGCCAGCAGCTTGGGCAGGGGCCAAAATAGTGGGACTAATGAAAAACTGTTTTTT
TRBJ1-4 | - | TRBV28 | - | CASSLVRRGEKLFF | TGTGCCAGCAGTTTGGTCAGGCGTGGGGAAAAACTGTTTTTT
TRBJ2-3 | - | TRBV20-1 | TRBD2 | CSASTGTSGTTDTQYF | TGCAGTGCTAGTACCGGGACTAGCGGGACCACAGATACGCAGTATTTT
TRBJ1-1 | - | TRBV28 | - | CASRTNTEAFF | TGTGCCAGCAGGACCAACACTGAAGCTTTCTTT
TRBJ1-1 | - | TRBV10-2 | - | CASSPTVTEAFF | TGCGCCAGCAGCCCGACAGTCACTGAAGCTTTCTTT
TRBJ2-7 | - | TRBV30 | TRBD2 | CAWNPGLALEQYF | TGTGCCTGGAATCCTGGACTAGCCCTTGAGCAGTACTTC
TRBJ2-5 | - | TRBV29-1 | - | CSVHGGETQYF | TGCAGCGTCCATGGGGGGGAGACCCAGTACTTC
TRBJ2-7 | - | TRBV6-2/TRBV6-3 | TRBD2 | CASSSWTSGSYEQYF | TGTGCCAGCAGTTCCTGGACTAGCGGGTCCTACGAGCAGTACTTC
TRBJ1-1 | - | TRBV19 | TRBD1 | CASSSPGQGNTEAFF | TGTGCCAGTAGTAGCCCGGGACAGGGGAACACTGAAGCTTTCTTT
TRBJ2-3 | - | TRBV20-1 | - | CSAPLDTQYF | TGCAGTGCCCCGTTGGATACGCAGTATTTT
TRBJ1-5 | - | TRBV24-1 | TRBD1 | CATSGTGSGNQPQHF | TGTGCCACCAGTGGGACAGGGAGCGGCAATCAGCCCCAGCATTTT
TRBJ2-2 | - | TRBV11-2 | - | CASSLVSYPGELFF | TGTGCCAGCAGCTTAGTGAGTTACCCCGGGGAGCTGTTTTTT
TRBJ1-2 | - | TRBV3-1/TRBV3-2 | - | CASSPLWGGVDYGYTF | TGTGCCAGCAGCCCACTATGGGGGGGCGTGGACTATGGCTACACCTTC
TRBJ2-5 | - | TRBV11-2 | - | CASSSDFLQETQYF | TGTGCCAGCAGCTCCGACTTCCTCCAAGAGACCCAGTACTTC
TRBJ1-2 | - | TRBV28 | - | CASKGPLRYGYTF | TGTGCCAGCAAGGGGCCCCTTAGATATGGCTACACCTTC
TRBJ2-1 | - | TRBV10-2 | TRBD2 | CASLLAGQNNEQFF | TGCGCCAGCTTACTAGCGGGACAGAACAATGAGCAGTTCTTC
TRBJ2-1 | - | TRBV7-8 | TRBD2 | CASSLRTSGWNEQFF | TGTGCCAGCAGCCTCCGGACTAGCGGATGGAATGAGCAGTTCTTC
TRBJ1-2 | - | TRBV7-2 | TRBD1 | CASSPGTGVSGYTF | TGTGCCAGCAGCCCAGGGACAGGGGTCTCTGGCTACACCTTC
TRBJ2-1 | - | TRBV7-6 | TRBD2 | CASSYPGLASGEQFF | TGTGCCAGCAGCTATCCGGGACTAGCGTCCGGTGAGCAGTTCTTC
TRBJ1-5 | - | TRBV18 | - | CASSLSGNQPQHF | TGTGCCAGCTCACTGAGCGGTAATCAGCCCCAGCATTTT
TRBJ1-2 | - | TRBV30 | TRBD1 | CAWSGTGGYGYTF | TGTGCCTGGAGTGGGACAGGGGGGTATGGCTACACCTTC
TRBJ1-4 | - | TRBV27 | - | CASSLSKRGEKLFF | TGTGCCAGCAGTTTATCCAAACGGGGTGAAAAACTGTTTTTT
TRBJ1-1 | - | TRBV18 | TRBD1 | CASSPPTGTTEAFF | TGTGCCAGCTCACCACCGACAGGGACCACTGAAGCTTTCTTT
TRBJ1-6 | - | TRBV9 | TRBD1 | CASSVAPTGMGNSPLHF | TGTGCCAGCAGCGTAGCGCCGACAGGGATGGGTAATTCACCCCTCCACTTT